The 21 T cell receptor beta chains below were found in one sample sequenced in a study of cytomegalovirus exposure and HLA in healthy donors (TCRdb year 2017). The library was obtained by the immunoSEQ multiplex PCR assay. The immuneACCESS repertoire file appears here via TCRdb, limited to in-frame rearrangements. These files lack a portion of the clones; in checked studies, under half of the deficit traces to unresolved V genes, and the cause of the others is not known. For this sample there are 200,000 to 250,000 clones; approximately 87% appear just once. The top ten clones comprise 5.5% to 7% of the sample. Sequences were obtained from PBMCs. The receptors were gathered from a woman in her late teens or twenties in good health and CMV-seronegative.

The rearrangement joins TRBV25-1 to TRBJ2-1, with TRBD2 matching 10 bases. Unmatched junction bases numbered 3, after V lost 4 bases and J lost 3 bases. This CDR3 has 15 amino acids. Per the germline V gene, CDR1 is MGHDK and CDR2 is SYGVNS. The CDR3 DNA reads TGTGCCAGCAGTGGGTCTAGCGGGAGCTACAATGAGCAGTTCTTC. Encoded protein: CASSGSSGSYNEQFF.

The sample holds one count of this clone. CDR3 sequence reads: CASSLLGSGSWNTDTQYF. The DNA for the CDR3 is TGTGCCAGCAGTTTATTGGGTAGCGGGAGTTGGAACACAGATACGCAGTATTTT. V usage is TRBV27 and J usage is TRBJ2-3, with 9 bases aligning to TRBD2. Germline CDR1 is MNHEY and CDR2 is SMNVEV (reference sequence). V dropped 1 base and J dropped 2; count of bases not matched to a gene: 10. This CDR3 has 18 amino acids.

The chain employs TRBV11-2 and TRBJ1-5; unclear D gene. Germline V gene data show CDR1 as SGHAT and CDR2 as FQNNGV. CDR3 length equals 13 residues. V shed 0 bases and J shed 4 bases, with 4 bases lying between them. The CDR3 DNA is TGTGCCAGCAGCTTAGAGGTTAATCAGCCCCAGCATTTT. Protein sequence: CASSLEVNQPQHF.

Only a few counts were recorded for this clone. The rearrangement uses TRBV27 and TRBJ2-2, with D perhaps given as TRBD1 or TRBD2 (6 bases each). This CDR3 is built from 19 residues. Trimming took 0 bases from V and 6 from J, leaving 23 bases between them. Germline V gene data show CDR1 as MNHEY and CDR2 as SMNVEV (reference sequence). The CDR3 DNA reads TGTGCCAGCAGTTTATCGTATGCATTAGTGTCGGGGGCAGCCGGGGAGCTGTTTTTT. Amino acids: CASSLSYALVSGAAGELFF.

The J gene is TRBJ2-1, the V gene TRBV18, with D possibly matching TRBD2 (6 bases). CDR1 is KGHSH and CDR2 is LQKENI in the germline V gene. The CDR3 extends over 14 amino acids. V lost 6 bases and J 5 bases, leaving 14 bases between the germline ends. The CDR3 sequence: CASSPREANNEQFF. CDR3 nucleotides: TGTGCCAGCTCCCCCAGGGAGGCCAACAATGAGCAGTTCTTC.

This rearrangement joins TRBV15 to TRBJ1-1, with 7 nucleotides matching TRBD1. The CDR3 totals 14 residues. The junction had 2 bases not matched to a gene; V was cut back by 2 bases and J by 2 bases. From germline, CDR1 is LNHNV and CDR2 YYDKDF (reference sequence). DNA of the CDR3: TGTGCCACCAGCAGAAGGACAGGAAACACTGAAGCTTTCTTT. Amino acids: CATSRRTGNTEAFF.

This chain uses TRBV2 with TRBJ2-4; either TRBD1 or TRBD2 may supply D (5 bases each). Per the germline V gene, CDR1 is SNHLY and CDR2 is FYNNEI. The CDR3 extends over 14 amino acids. Trimming cost V 7 bases and J 1 base, with 11 bases left between them. The CDR3 region is CASNGGMAKNIQYF. As DNA, the CDR3 is TGTGCCAGCAATGGGGGAATGGCCAAAAACATTCAGTACTTC.

The chain is built from TRBV9 and TRBJ1-1; 7 bases are a match to TRBD1. With 0 bases clipped from V and 0 bases from J, the junction kept 2 bases outside the gene matches. The CDR3 spans 15 residues. CDR1 and CDR2 (germline): SGDLS, YYNGEE. The CDR3 DNA follows: TGTGCCAGCAGCGTAGGGGACAGCATGAACACTGAAGCTTTCTTT. It encodes CASSVGDSMNTEAFF.

This sequence joins TRBV27 and TRBJ2-3; 8 positions agree with TRBD2. V lost 4 bases to trimming and J lost 3 bases; unmatched junction nucleotides: 3. CDR3 length: 14 residues. From germline, CDR1 is MNHEY and CDR2 SMNVEV (reference sequence). This chain's CDR3 is CASSWGLVTDTQYF. CDR3 DNA: TGTGCCAGCAGTTGGGGACTAGTTACAGATACGCAGTATTTT.

The chain couples TRBV6-5 to TRBJ1-2, with TRBD1 matching over 8 bases. The CDR3 runs 14 residues. Germline V gives CDR1 MNHEY, CDR2 SVGAGI. Germline trimming cut 7 bases from V and 4 bases from J; bases unmatched to any gene: 8. The CDR3, as DNA: TGTGCCAGCACTCGGACAGGGTCGTCCTATGGCTACACCTTC. Its translation: CASTRTGSSYGYTF.

The chain carries TRBV5-8 and TRBJ2-1; D not resolved. CDR1 and CDR2 from the germline V gene are SGHTS and YDEGEE. The CDR3 length is 16 residues. With 3 bases removed from V and 3 bases from J, the gap between germline ends came to 16 bases. The CDR3 region is CASSSRHVRLYNEQFF. In DNA, the CDR3 is TGTGCCAGCAGCTCAAGACACGTAAGACTCTACAATGAGCAGTTCTTC.

Written as DNA, the CDR3 is TGTGCCACCCACCGGGACAAGAACACCGGGGAGCTGTTTTTT. Residues: CATHRDKNTGELFF. The genes are TRBV28 and TRBJ2-2, with D tentatively TRBD1 (6 bases). The CDR3 is 14 residues long. The V end was cut by 10 bases, the J end by 1 base, with 13 bases between. Germline CDR1 reads MDHEN; CDR2 reads SYDVKM. Full variable domain (rest looked up from reference TRBV28 and TRBJ2-2): DVKVTQSSRYLVKRTGEKVFLECVQDMDHENMFWYRQDPGLGLRLIYFSYDVKMKEKGDIPEGYSVSREKKERFSLILESASTNQTSMYLCATHRDKNTGELFFGEGSRLTVL.

This clone was counted a few times. This chain links TRBV27 with TRBJ1-1; 10 bases align to TRBD1. The CDR3 loop spans 15 amino acids. In germline, CDR1 is MNHEY, CDR2 SMNVEV (reference sequence). After removal of 5 bases from V and 4 bases from J, the junction contained 7 bases not matched to a gene. The DNA for the CDR3 is TGTGCCAGCAGTCAGGGACAGGGGAGGGGCACTGAAGCTTTCTTT. Translation: CASSQGQGRGTEAFF.

The chain combines TRBV28 with TRBJ2-3, with D perhaps being TRBD1 or TRBD2 (5 bases each). Deletions cut 6 bases from V and 6 bases from J, with 13 bases between. Germline CDR1 reads MDHEN; CDR2 reads SYDVKM. The CDR3 length is 13 residues. CDR3 bases: TGTGCCAGCAGCCCGGGACCATGGGATACGCAGTATTTT. Translating it yields CASSPGPWDTQYF.

In this sample, this clone turned up once. The V and J genes are TRBV10-3 and TRBJ2-3; the D is unclear. The CDR3 has 12 amino acids. Trimming cost V 4 bases and J 4 bases, with 6 bases left between them. CDR1 is ENHRY and CDR2 is SYGVKD in the germline V gene. The CDR3 loop reads CAISVGPDTQYF. In DNA form, the CDR3 reads TGTGCCATCAGTGTAGGGCCAGATACGCAGTATTTT.

This chain connects TRBV7-3 to TRBJ2-1; D not resolved. Germline V gene lookup returns CDR1 SGHTA and CDR2 FQGTGA. The CDR3 sequence is 15 residues long. V lost 5 bases and J 9 bases, leaving 20 bases between the germline ends. The CDR3 region has the DNA TGTGCCAGCAGCCCAACGGGCCAGTACTCTGGTGAGCAGTTCTTC. It translates to CASSPTGQYSGEQFF.

CDR3 DNA: TGTGCCAGCAACCAGGGGCCCGGGGAGCTGTTTTTT. Residues: CASNQGPGELFF. The V and J genes are TRBV5-6 and TRBJ2-2; the D gene is possibly TRBD1 (6 bases). V lost 6 bases, J lost 6 bases, and 9 bases lay in between. Germline CDR1 and CDR2: SGHDT and YYEEEE. There are 12 residues in the CDR3.

V gene TRBV4-2 combines with J gene TRBJ1-2, with TRBD1 as a possible D gene (6 bases). CDR1 is LGHNA, CDR2 YNFKEQ, per germline. Trimming took off 5 bases at V and 4 bases at J, with 17 bases between the two ends. The CDR3 covers 15 residues. The CDR3 reads CASSTHRDTSYGYTF. Written as DNA, the CDR3 is TGTGCCAGCAGCACCCACCGGGACACCTCCTATGGCTACACCTTC.

This rearrangement joins TRBV2 to TRBJ1-5; D remains unclear. CDR3 length: 13 residues. Germline loops: CDR1 SNHLY, CDR2 FYNNEI. Trimming left V 7 bases short and J 11 bases short, with 18 bases between. CDR3 sequence reads: CASTLLAQEAQHF. Written as DNA, the CDR3 is TGTGCCAGCACCTTATTGGCGCAAGAAGCCCAGCATTTT.

The V call is TRBV28, the J call TRBJ1-2, with D hard to call. The CDR3 consists of 15 residues. V was clipped by 2 bases and J by 4 bases, with 14 bases between them. CDR1 is MDHEN and CDR2 is SYDVKM in the germline V gene. The CDR3 sequence is CASSLPSGPSYGYTF. In nucleotides, the CDR3 is TGTGCCAGCAGTTTACCGTCTGGGCCATCCTATGGCTACACCTTC.

This clone has only a few counts. The chain joins TRBV18 to TRBJ1-4; 9 nucleotides line up with TRBD1. The CDR3 contains 14 residues. CDR1 is KGHSH and CDR2 is LQKENI in the germline V gene. With 6 bases clipped from V and 6 bases from J, the junction kept 5 bases outside the gene matches. The chain's CDR3 is CASSRGQGDEKLFF. The CDR3 DNA is TGTGCCAGCTCCCGGGGACAGGGTGATGAAAAACTGTTTTTT.